This TCR beta chain was identified in a study of Graves' ophthalmopathy and Graves' hyperthyroidism (dated by TCRdb to about 2018). At the level of the whole study: Peripheral blood samples were taken at the time of initial diagnosis, before any treatment was given. In total, over 130 blood samples were TCR-sequenced: roughly 45 ophthalmopathy, around 75 hyperthyroidism and about 17 hyperthyroidism-to-ophthalmopathy patients. An independent validation cohort was composed of some 19 hyperthyroidism patients and about 17 patients who later progressed from hyperthyroidism to ophthalmopathy. Following sampling, methimazole starting at 30 mg daily was administered to hyperthyroidism patients, and high-dose intravenous methylprednisolone was administered to ophthalmopathy patients. For training and testing, the 100 or so patients in the discovery cohort were randomly divided in a 7:3 ratio. To tell Graves' ophthalmopathy apart from Graves' hyperthyroidism, and to predict which patients would progress to ophthalmopathy, the study relied on TCR beta repertoire signatures. To explore V-J signatures that distinguish ophthalmopathy from hyperthyroidism, a discovery set of about a hundred patients was enrolled, made up of about 40 with ophthalmopathy and 57 with stable hyperthyroidism. In over 5 hyperthyroidism patients, the T-cell repertoire of thyroid tissue was compared with the T-cell repertoire of blood. Broad study findings and their caveats: Ophthalmopathy was separated from stable hyperthyroidism by the 13-signature model with roughly 88% sensitivity and 81% to 84% specificity in cross-validation and with 80%/75% in the test set. In validation, the model predicted ophthalmopathy progression with more than 70% sensitivity and roughly 72% specificity; eleven to twelve predicted patients were CT-confirmed with GO in a median of 6.5 months. Most of the expanded thyroid clonotypes with a frequency above 0.001 were also detected in blood, and it was suggested that the thyroid immune response may be reflected by blood repertoires. Sample size was not statistically predetermined, and group allocation was not concealed from the investigators.

Hyperthyroidism was considered stable if no progression to ophthalmopathy occurred within 18 months of follow-up. The hyperthyroidism patients were 18 to 65 years old and newly diagnosed, with a disease duration of less than 2 months. Patients with other autoimmune diseases, uncontrolled infections, pregnancy or lactation were excluded from the study. Diagnosis relied on clinical symptoms, serum thyroxine, TRAb, thyroid ultrasound and orbital computed tomography. Ficoll-Paque density gradient centrifugation was used to isolate PBMCs from 8.5 to 10 ml of fresh peripheral blood. Total RNA was extracted with Trizol reagent and quality-checked on an Agilent 2100 Bioanalyzer. V ends up 6 bases short and J 4 bases short, with an unmatched junction base count of 6. Based on the germline V gene, the CDR1 and CDR2 sequences are MNHNS and SASEGT. The CDR3 holds 14 amino acids from the cysteine to the phenylalanine. The CDR3 DNA has 42 bases and is translated from base 1.

TCR beta CDR3 regions were amplified from RNA transcripts for repertoire sequencing. A first-round RT-PCR used HTBI primers with the Qiagen OneStep RT-PCR kit, followed by a second-round multiplex PCR, size selection and purification. Libraries were sequenced on an Illumina HiSeq2000 using paired-end 100 bp reads. Turning to the authors' computational methods: Reads were processed with SOAPnuke, discarding reads with adapters, uncalled bases, mean Phred below 15, or no exact constant-primer or identifier match. COPE v1.2.5 was used to merge the high-quality paired reads. Clonotypes were defined as unique nucleotide sequences and were aligned to IMGT TRB V, D and J references using MiTCR v1.1. The analysis was limited to V-J combinations with a frequency above 0.0001, which together covered over 98% of repertoires. A TCR clonal expansion and chaos score per V-J combination was defined as the ratio of F50 clonal expansion to chaos observed in the TCRdist matrix. Welch's t-statistics and random forest were used to narrow the features down to 13 V-J combinations, which were then fed into a naive Bayes classifier. The Morisita-Horn index was used to measure how similar the thyroid and blood repertoires were. TCRdb cleaned the public reads at Q25 with fastp, built clones with MiXCR and kept in-frame beta chains. Each CDR3 protein appears once, grouped with its most common genes and DNA. The V and J calls were not made by the authors but by TCRdb's processing. The sample has hundreds of thousands of distinct CDR3 sequences on record, around 21% of them singletons. The ten largest make up approximately 3% of the sample.

Details on this clonotype: No antigen is known for it. No base-level quality is on record; no much larger clone is a single base apart.

The sequencing input was peripheral blood. This TCR derives from a woman aged 18-29 years with stable Graves' hyperthyroidism. Donor details come from another sample of the same person, matched by shared clones. The V gene is TRBV6-1 and the J gene is TRBJ1-2; 9 junctional bases match TRBD1. The DNA sequence follows: TGTGCCAGCAGACCGGGACAGGGCCCCTATGGCTACACCTTC. Its coded protein is CASRPGQGPYGYTF.